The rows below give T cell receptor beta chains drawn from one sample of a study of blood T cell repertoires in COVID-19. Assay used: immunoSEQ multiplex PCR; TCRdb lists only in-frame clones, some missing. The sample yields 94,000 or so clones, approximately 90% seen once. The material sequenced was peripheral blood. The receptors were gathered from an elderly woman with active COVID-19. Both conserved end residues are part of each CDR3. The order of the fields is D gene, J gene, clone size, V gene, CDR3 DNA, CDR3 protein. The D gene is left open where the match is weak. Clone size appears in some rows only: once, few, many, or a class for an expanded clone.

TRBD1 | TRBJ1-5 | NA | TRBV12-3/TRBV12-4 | TGTGCCAGCGGACAGGGGGTTGGTCAGCCCCAGCATTTT | CASGQGVGQPQHF
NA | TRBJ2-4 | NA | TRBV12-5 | TGTGCTAGTGGTCTAAAGCAGGGCGGCGGGAATTACAAAAACATTCAGTACTTC | CASGLKQGGGNYKNIQYF
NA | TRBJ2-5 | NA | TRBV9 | TGTGCCAGCAGCGTATCTAACCAAGAGACCCAGTACTTC | CASSVSNQETQYF
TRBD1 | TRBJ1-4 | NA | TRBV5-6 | TGTGCCAGCAGTCAGTTGGACAGGCAGGGTGAAAAACTGTTTTTT | CASSQLDRQGEKLFF
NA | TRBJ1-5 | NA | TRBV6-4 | TGTGCCAGTCTGCTGAGACGGGGAAGTCAGCCCCAGCATTTT | CASLLRRGSQPQHF
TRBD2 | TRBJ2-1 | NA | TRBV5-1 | TGCGCCAGCAGCTCCTGGGGGGGAATCACCTACAATGAGCAGTTCTTC | CASSSWGGITYNEQFF
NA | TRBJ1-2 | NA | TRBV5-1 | TGCGCCAGCAGCTCTACACCAGGGGTCGGCTACACCTTC | CASSSTPGVGYTF
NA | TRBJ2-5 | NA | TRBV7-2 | TGTGCCAGCAGCTTCGGGAGAGTAGCGACGAAAGAGACCCAGTACTTC | CASSFGRVATKETQYF
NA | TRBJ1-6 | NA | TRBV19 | TGTGCCAGTACGGGGTATAATTCACCCCTCCACTTT | CASTGYNSPLHF
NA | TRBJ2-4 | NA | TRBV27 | TGTGCCAGCCAATCGGGACAACTTATTTCCAAAAACATTCAGTACTTC | CASQSGQLISKNIQYF
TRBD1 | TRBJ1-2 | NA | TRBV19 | TGTGCCAGTAGTAGGGGACAGGGGAATGGCTACACCTTC | CASSRGQGNGYTF
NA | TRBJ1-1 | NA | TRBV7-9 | TGTGCCAGCAGCACTATCGACGCTTTCTTT | CASSTIDAFF
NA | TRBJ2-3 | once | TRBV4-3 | TGCGCCAGCAGCCAAGATTCGGTTGGTACGCAGTATTTT | CASSQDSVGTQYF
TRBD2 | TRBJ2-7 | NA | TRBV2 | TGTGCCAGCATGAGCGGGAGCGGGGCCTACGAGCAGTACTTC | CASMSGSGAYEQYF
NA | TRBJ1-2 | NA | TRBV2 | TGTGCCAGCAGTGTGCAGGGTGGCTATGGCTACACCTTC | CASSVQGGYGYTF
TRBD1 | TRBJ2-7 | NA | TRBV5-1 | TGCGCCAGCAGCGAGACCGGGACAGGCTCCTACGAGCAGTACTTC | CASSETGTGSYEQYF
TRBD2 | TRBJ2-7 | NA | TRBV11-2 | TGTGCCAGCAGCCTATTAGGGGGAGGGGCGGGAGCGGGAGGTGGCGAGCAGTACTTC | CASSLLGGGAGAGGGEQYF
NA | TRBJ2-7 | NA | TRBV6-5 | TGTGCCAGCAGATCCAGGGCCTACGAGCAGTACTTC | CASRSRAYEQYF
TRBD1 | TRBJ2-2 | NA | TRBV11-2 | TGTGCCAGCAGCTCCGGACAGGACCTGAGACGGGAGCTGTTTTTT | CASSSGQDLRRELFF
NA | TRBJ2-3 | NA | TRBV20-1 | TGCAGTGCTAGCCGGGGTACGCAGTATTTT | CSASRGTQYF
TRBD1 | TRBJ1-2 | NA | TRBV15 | TGTGCCACCAGCAGAGGGACAGGGGCTTACTATGGCTACACCTTC | CATSRGTGAYYGYTF
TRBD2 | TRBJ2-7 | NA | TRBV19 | TGTGCCAGTAGTATAGATCTATCGCGGGAGGATCGCGACTACGAGCAGTACTTC | CASSIDLSREDRDYEQYF